Listed here are 12 T cell receptor beta chains from one sample, sequenced in a study of Graves' ophthalmopathy and Graves' hyperthyroidism. Amplification of TCR beta CDR3 regions used RNA transcripts. HTBI primers were used in a first-round RT-PCR, which preceded a second-round multiplex PCR. MiXCR, applied by TCRdb to the multiplex PCR reads, yields one record per CDR3 protein. The data hold 360,000 or so distinct CDR3 sequences, with around 18% observed a single time. The sample taken for sequencing was peripheral blood. The receptors originated from a woman between 18 and 29 years old with Graves' ophthalmopathy.

This clonotype was observed at least ten times. V and J are TRBV12-3 or TRBV12-4 and TRBJ2-2; TRBD2 agrees at 8 bases. The CDR3 runs to 15 residues. V lost 10 bases to trimming and J lost 5 bases; unmatched junction nucleotides: 12. DNA of the CDR3: TGTGCCACCGGGAGGGGGGGACGACATACCGGGGAGCTGTTTTTT. Amino acids: CATGRGGRHTGELFF.

This clonotype was seen repeatedly, ten times or more. The genes are TRBV5-1 and TRBJ1-1; TRBD1 agrees at 7 bases. Germline assignment: CDR1 SGHRS and CDR2 YFSETQ. The CDR3 length is 13 residues. After removal of 1 base from V and 11 bases from J, the junction contained 8 bases not matched to a gene. The CDR3 bases are TGCGCCAGCAGCTTGAGACAGGGAAGGGACGCTTTCTTT. Protein product: CASSLRQGRDAFF.

This clonotype was seen repeatedly, ten times or more. The chain links TRBV7-2 to TRBJ2-5; 9 bases line up with TRBD1. The J segment lost 2 bases and the V segment lost 4 bases, leaving 5 bases of the junction unmatched. Per germline, CDR1 SGHTA and CDR2 FQGNSA. The CDR3 sequence is 15 residues long. Here the CDR3 DNA reads TGTGCCAGCAGCTCGCCGGGACAGGGACAAGAGACCCAGTACTTC. Encoded protein: CASSSPGQGQETQYF.

This clonotype has just one count. The V gene is TRBV6-2 or TRBV6-3, the J gene TRBJ2-7; TRBD1 matches 10 bases. Germline loops: CDR1 MNHEY, CDR2 SVGEGT. CDR3 length equals 13 residues. V trimming: 7 bases; J trimming: 5 bases; junction bases outside the gene matches: 5. CDR3 amino acids: CASIRQGANEQYF. CDR3 sequence (DNA): TGTGCCAGCATCCGACAGGGGGCCAACGAGCAGTACTTC.

This clonotype was picked up one time. The rearrangement joins TRBV6-1 to TRBJ2-7; no reliable D call. Germline loops: CDR1 MNHNS, CDR2 SASEGT. This CDR3 spans 15 amino acids. With 3 bases removed from V and 0 bases from J, the gap between germline ends came to 12 bases. The CDR3 here is CASSDGTTLSYEQYF. CDR3 nucleotide sequence: TGTGCCAGCAGTGACGGAACAACCCTCTCCTACGAGCAGTACTTC.

This clonotype was seen ten or more times. The V gene is TRBV2, the J gene TRBJ1-6, with D unclear. Trimming removed 6 bases from V and 2 bases from J, with 11 bases in between. The CDR3 runs 15 residues. Germline V gene data show CDR1 as SNHLY and CDR2 as FYNNEI. Here the CDR3 reads CASSSAAAYNSPLHF. For the CDR3, the DNA is TGTGCCAGCAGCTCCGCCGCCGCCTATAATTCACCCCTCCACTTT. The full variable domain, with the rest looked up from reference TRBV2 and TRBJ1-6, is EPEVTQTPSHQVTQMGQEVILRCVPISNHLYFYWYRQILGQKVEFLVSFYNNEISEKSEIFDDQFSVERPDGSNFTLKIRSTKLEDSAMYFCASSSAAAYNSPLHFGNGTRLTVT.

The CDR3 nucleotides read TGCGCCAGCAGAGTGGATCCGGGTTTTCGGCGGAGGGGGAGCTATGGCTACACCTTC. Its protein is CASRVDPGFRRRGSYGYTF. The rearrangement joins TRBV4-1 to TRBJ1-2; D might be TRBD1 (6 bases). CDR1 and CDR2 (germline): MGHRA, YSYEKL. The germline V and J ends were trimmed by 6 bases and 4 bases, with 30 bases remaining between them. The CDR3 consists of 19 residues.

This clonotype was seen ten or more times. J is TRBJ2-4 and V is TRBV28; TRBD2 agrees at 14 bases. The CDR3 loop spans 14 amino acids. CDR1 and CDR2 (germline): MDHEN, SYDVKM. V was clipped by 8 bases and J by 11 bases; unmatched bases: 8. In nucleotides, the CDR3 is TGTGCCAGCCACGGGACTAGCGGGAGATTAGTTCAGTACTTC. Translating gives CASHGTSGRLVQYF.

This clonotype was seen repeatedly, ten times or more. This chain uses TRBV13 with TRBJ1-1; D gene uncertain. The CDR3 sequence is 14 residues long. From germline, CDR1 is PRHDT and CDR2 FYEKMQ (reference sequence). Trimming pared 8 bases from V and 0 bases from J, leaving 13 bases between. CDR3 sequence (DNA): TGTGCCAGCTTAAGCATGGGTATGAACACTGAAGCTTTCTTT. This sequence encodes CASLSMGMNTEAFF.

This clonotype was counted once. A much larger clone differs from this one at a single base, so this may be a read error. The chain joins TRBV5-1 to TRBJ1-3; TRBD1 matches 9 bases. CDR1 SGHRS and CDR2 YFSETQ come from the germline V gene. Trimming removed 4 bases from V and 6 bases from J; junction bases left unmatched: 5. The CDR3 contains 14 residues. This CDR3 is CASSLTGGENTIYF. CDR3 bases: TGCGCCAGCAGCCTCACAGGGGGCGAAAACACCATATATTTT.

This clonotype was seen a few times. It may be a read error: a sequence one base away is much more abundant. V usage is TRBV20-1 and J usage is TRBJ2-7, with 8 bases that match TRBD1. The CDR3 sequence is 11 residues long. The germline gives CDR1 DFQATT, CDR2 SNEGSKA (reference sequence). The V and J ends lost 6 bases and 11 bases, in that order; junction bases with no gene match: 9. Here the CDR3 reads CSAANQDREYF. The CDR3 DNA follows: TGCAGTGCCGCCAACCAGGACAGGGAGTACTTC.

This clonotype was counted at least ten times. The V call is TRBV12-3 or TRBV12-4, the J call TRBJ2-7; tentative D call: TRBD2 (7 bases). The germline V and J ends were trimmed by 5 bases and 6 bases, with 14 bases remaining between them. The CDR3 spans 13 residues. The CDR3 is CASSPRGGPEQYF. The CDR3 region has the DNA TGTGCCAGCAGTCCGAGGGGGGGGCCCGAGCAGTACTTC.